Presented here are 12 T cell receptor beta chains from one specimen sequenced in a study of CXCR3-negative and CXCR3-positive naive CD8 T cells. For these TCRs, the target antigens are not known. TRB cDNA libraries were made by UMI-labeled 5' RACE. TCRdb reprocessed the 5' RACE reads; each CDR3 protein has one entry and no DNA is given. This repertoire includes 120,000 to 150,000 distinct CDR3 sequences. Broader study findings: TRB CDR3 hydrophobicity was greater in CXCR3-positive naive cells than in CXCR3-negative naive cells.

The sample taken for sequencing was naive CXCR3+ CD8+ T cells from blood. Noted subset: CD45RO-CCR7+CD27+CD95- naive CD8+ T cells expressing CXCR3 (TNR3+). The receptors here all came from a human donor in good health. Some clones in this sample may be carry-over from other donors' samples.

The chain joins TRBV12-3 or TRBV12-4 to TRBJ2-7; TCRdb reports TRBD1, a call that lacks DNA to check it against. The CDR3 extends over 15 amino acids. CDR3 loop: CASTSGTRGSYEQYF.

The chain recombines TRBV10-3 with TRBJ1-2. There are 13 residues in the CDR3. Germline CDR1 and CDR2: ENHRY and SYGVKD. The CDR3 spells CAISEIMGEGYTF.

This chain links TRBV5-1 with TRBJ2-1; with no DNA, the TCRdb D assignment of TRBD2 cannot be verified. Germline V gene lookup returns CDR1 SGHRS and CDR2 YFSETQ. This CDR3 is built from 13 residues. CDR3 protein: CASSLLGPNEQFF.

This chain uses TRBV20-1 with TRBJ2-1; TCRdb's D gene call, TRBD1, goes unchecked for lack of DNA. The CDR3 covers 16 residues. CDR1 and CDR2 from the germline V gene are DFQATT and SNEGSKA (reference sequence). The CDR3 protein is CSARDRGATYYNEQFF.

This sequence joins TRBV5-1 and TRBJ2-1; TCRdb outputs TRBD2, but without DNA this stays unchecked. CDR1 SGHRS and CDR2 YFSETQ come from the germline V gene. The CDR3 loop spans 18 amino acids. CDR3 amino acids: CASSQAWTSGIVYNEQFF. Looking up the rest from reference TRBV5-1 and TRBJ2-1 gives the full variable domain: KAGVTQTPRYLIKTRGQQVTLSCSPISGHRSVSWYQQTPGQGLQFLFEYFSETQRNKGNFPGRFSGRQFSNSRSEMNVSTLELGDSALYLCASSQAWTSGIVYNEQFFGPGTRLTVL.

V is TRBV12-3 or TRBV12-4 and J is TRBJ2-3. The CDR3 runs to 15 residues. This CDR3 reads CASSSSGRTTDTQYF.

V and J are TRBV6-5 and TRBJ2-7. Germline CDR1 reads MNHEY; CDR2 reads SVGAGI. The CDR3 loop spans 15 amino acids. CDR3 loop: CASSYSSHPSYEQYF.

V usage is TRBV29-1 and J usage is TRBJ2-2. Germline-derived CDR1 and CDR2 are SQVTM and ANQGSEA. This CDR3 is built from 12 residues. This chain's CDR3 is CSVQTETGELFF.

This rearrangement joins TRBV11-3 to TRBJ2-5; TCRdb's assignment of TRBD2 cannot be checked, as there is no DNA. The CDR3 runs to 16 residues. Germline V CDR1 and CDR2: SGHNT, YENEEA. The CDR3 spells CASIRDTHDPPETQYF. Supplemented by reference TRBV11-3 and TRBJ2-5, the full variable domain reads EAGVVQSPRYKIIEKKQPVAFWCNPISGHNTLYWYLQNLGQGPELLIRYENEEAVDDSQLPKDRFSAERLKGVDSTLKIQPAELGDSAVYLCASIRDTHDPPETQYFGPGTRLLVL.

J is TRBJ2-7 and V is TRBV2; TCRdb selects TRBD1, and the lack of DNA leaves this call unchecked. Germline lookup yields CDR1 SNHLY and CDR2 FYNNEI. The CDR3 length is 15 residues. CDR3: CASTPSGGGAYEQYF.

This rearrangement joins TRBV6-5 to TRBJ2-7; TCRdb's assignment of TRBD1 cannot be checked, as there is no DNA. The germline gives CDR1 MNHEY, CDR2 SVGAGI. The CDR3 has 13 amino acids. CDR3 amino acids: CASSYRDSYEQYF.

The chain is built from TRBV19 and TRBJ1-5; without DNA, the TCRdb call of TRBD1 cannot be checked. The germline V gene encodes CDR1 LNHDA and CDR2 SQIVND (reference sequence). The CDR3 sequence is 15 residues long. CDR3 protein: CASTIRGASNQPQHF.